Shown below are 2 T cell receptor beta chains from a single sample sequenced in a study of cytomegalovirus exposure and HLA in healthy donors. In the PCR, 60 Vbeta and 13 Jbeta primers were used. Libraries were prepared by immunoSEQ multiplex PCR; TCRdb keeps only in-frame clonotypes and omits some of them. Of about 190,000 clones in the sample, 84% were seen once. Material for sequencing was PBMCs. The receptor set was obtained from a boy between 10 and 17 years old in good health and CMV-seronegative.

In regard to this clone: The junction differs from germline at one of its ends, possibly a read error. The chain is built from TRBV19 and TRBJ1-1; 7 bases agree with TRBD1. CDR3 length equals 14 residues. Germline CDR1 reads LNHDA; CDR2 reads SQIVND (reference sequence). The CDR3 region is CASSKDRTNIEAFF. The CDR3 bases are TGTGCCAGTAGTAAGGACAGGACGAACATTGAAGCTTTCTTT.

The rearrangement uses TRBV7-8 and TRBJ2-1, with TRBD2 matching over 10 bases. Trimming at V came to 5 bases and at J to 6 bases, leaving 7 bases not matched to a gene. Looked up from germline, CDR1 is SGHVS and CDR2 is FQNEAQ. There are 15 residues in the CDR3. CDR3 nucleotides: TGTGCCAGCAGCGATTCTAGCGGGAGTATCAATGAGCAGTTCTTC. Amino acid sequence: CASSDSSGSINEQFF.